The clone carrying this TCR beta chain was seen a few times. These data originate in a study of blood T cell repertoires in COVID-19. On the study more broadly: There were acute and convalescent COVID-19 samples, and they came from the United States, Italy and Spain. The cDNA or gDNA used as material had been derived from T cells, B-cell-depleted T cells, or PBMCs.

The V gene's germline CDR1 is MNHEY and CDR2 SVGEGT. This CDR3 contains 17 residues. V gave up 3 bases and J gave up 3 bases; unmatched junction bases: 4. Per the study methods: Reference gene primer amplification yielded estimated nucleated cell counts. This table comes from immunoSEQ multiplex PCR, and its TCRdb copy is limited to in-frame clones, with some not included. Clonal size and the V and J genes are those of that table, whereas D and trimming came from the DNA. The sample lists tens of thousands of clones; more than 75% were seen once. The sequence was obtained from a man aged 65-85 years with acute or convalescent COVID-19. The chain joins TRBV6-2 or TRBV6-3 to TRBJ2-1; 14 bases are shared with TRBD2. The sequenced material came from peripheral blood. The CDR3: CASSYSGLAGVYNEQFF. CDR3 sequence (DNA): TGTGCCAGCAGTTATTCGGGACTAGCGGGAGTCTACAATGAGCAGTTCTTC.